The rows below give T cell receptor beta chains drawn from one sample of a study. One entry per CDR3 protein results from TCRdb running MiXCR on the 5' RACE reads. Of some 40,000 distinct CDR3 sequences in the sample, roughly 22% were seen once. Material for sequencing was Tregs sorted from a lymph node. The receptors originated from a female donor with breast cancer. Both conserved end residues are part of each CDR3.

CDR3 protein: CASSLRQGLEDTQYF
J gene: TRBJ2-3
V gene: TRBV7-3

CDR3 protein: CSANTLKGVYEQYF
J gene: TRBJ2-7
V gene: TRBV20-1

CDR3 protein: CASSTGTGRTITNEKLFF
J gene: TRBJ1-4
V gene: TRBV28

CDR3 protein: CASSQDGIGKNIQYF
J gene: TRBJ2-4
V gene: TRBV4-1

CDR3 protein: CASSLLSGGFNEQFF
J gene: TRBJ2-1
V gene: TRBV5-1

CDR3 protein: CASSGGGGGREKLFF
J gene: TRBJ1-4
V gene: TRBV9

CDR3 protein: CASSERQGAYEQYF
J gene: TRBJ2-7
V gene: TRBV2

CDR3 protein: CASSLFGVYKETQYF
J gene: TRBJ2-5
V gene: TRBV27

CDR3 protein: CASRLGNEQYF
J gene: TRBJ2-7
V gene: TRBV27

CDR3 protein: CASRGSLYNEQFF
J gene: TRBJ2-1
V gene: TRBV12-3/TRBV12-4

CDR3 protein: CASSLVQLNSPLHF
J gene: TRBJ1-6
V gene: TRBV7-2

CDR3 protein: CASSLVGQGRNIQYF
J gene: TRBJ2-4
V gene: TRBV7-9

CDR3 protein: CASSPYRRETQYF
J gene: TRBJ2-5
V gene: TRBV5-1

CDR3 protein: CSASPSHHLTRFRTDTQYF
J gene: TRBJ2-3
V gene: TRBV20-1

CDR3 protein: CATKLLIGGDTQYF
J gene: TRBJ2-3
V gene: TRBV28

CDR3 protein: CASSRGQGANGELFF
J gene: TRBJ2-2
V gene: TRBV7-9

CDR3 protein: CASSTGQDIGEQYF
J gene: TRBJ2-7
V gene: TRBV7-9

CDR3 protein: CASSLATRAANYGYTF
J gene: TRBJ1-2
V gene: TRBV5-6

CDR3 protein: CASSVGTGTAYEQYF
J gene: TRBJ2-7
V gene: TRBV5-1

CDR3 protein: CASSRTGGETQYF
J gene: TRBJ2-5
V gene: TRBV7-9

CDR3 protein: CASSFLHNYEQYF
J gene: TRBJ2-7
V gene: TRBV12-3/TRBV12-4

CDR3 protein: CASSRVFSAGGSTDTQYF
J gene: TRBJ2-3
V gene: TRBV21-1

CDR3 protein: CASSFRDRADEQYF
J gene: TRBJ2-7
V gene: TRBV5-1

CDR3 protein: CASSQGGPGAQPQHF
J gene: TRBJ1-5
V gene: TRBV4-1